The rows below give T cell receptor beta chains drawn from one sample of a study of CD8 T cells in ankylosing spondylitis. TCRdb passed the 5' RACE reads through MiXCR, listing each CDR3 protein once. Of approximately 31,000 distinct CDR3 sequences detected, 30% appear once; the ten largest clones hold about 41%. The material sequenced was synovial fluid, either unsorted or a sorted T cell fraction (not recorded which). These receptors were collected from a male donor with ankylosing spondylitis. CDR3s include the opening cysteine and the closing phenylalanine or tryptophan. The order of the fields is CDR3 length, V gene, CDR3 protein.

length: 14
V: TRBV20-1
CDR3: CSASPAGSWYEQFF

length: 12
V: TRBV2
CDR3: CAIQWESYGYTF

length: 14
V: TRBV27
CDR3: CASSSTGVGSPLHF

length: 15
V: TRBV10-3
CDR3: CAISASYGPTDTQYF

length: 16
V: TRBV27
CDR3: CASSAGLAGATDTQYF

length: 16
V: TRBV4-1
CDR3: CASSHPTSGRFNEQFF

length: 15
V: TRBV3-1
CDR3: CASSQREKSNQPQHF

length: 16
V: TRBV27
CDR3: CASSSFLYSSTDTQYF

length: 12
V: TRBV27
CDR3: CASSSSDQPQHF

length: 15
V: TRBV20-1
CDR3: CSARAEREGYNEQFF

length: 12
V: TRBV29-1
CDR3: CSVVRATYGYTF

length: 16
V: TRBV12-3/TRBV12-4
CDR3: CASSARGYDPNSPLHF

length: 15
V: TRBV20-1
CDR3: CSASEGTGNSYEQYF

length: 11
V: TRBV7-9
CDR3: CASRSVDTQYF

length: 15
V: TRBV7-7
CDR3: CASSLLDRSTDTQYF

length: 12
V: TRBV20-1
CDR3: CSAEGTSYEQYF

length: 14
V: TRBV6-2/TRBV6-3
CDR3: CASSGQGDTGELFF

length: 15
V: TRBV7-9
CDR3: CASSLIAGGPYEQFF

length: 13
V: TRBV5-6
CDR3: CASSLGRGETQYF

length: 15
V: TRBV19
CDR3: CASSLRTDFSYEQYF

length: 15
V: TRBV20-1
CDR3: CSARDREDANYGYTF

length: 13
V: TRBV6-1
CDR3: CATGGTSGNTIYF

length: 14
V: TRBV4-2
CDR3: CASSPDRVNSPLHF

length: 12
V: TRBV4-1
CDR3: CASSHDQVEQFF

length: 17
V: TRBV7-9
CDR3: CASSPPGLAASTDTQYF

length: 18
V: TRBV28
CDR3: CASSSPPGLAELRETQYF

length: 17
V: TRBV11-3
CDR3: CASSLDLGTSGSGEQYF

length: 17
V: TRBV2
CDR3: CASILPLGLGDTGELFF

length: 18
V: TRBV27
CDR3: CASSLTPPRTSGYNEQFF

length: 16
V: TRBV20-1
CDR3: CSARAWGLAAQETQYF

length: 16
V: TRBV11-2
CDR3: CASSPRWGGEVEKLFF

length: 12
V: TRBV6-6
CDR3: CASIGGTGELFF

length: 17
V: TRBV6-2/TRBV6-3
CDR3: CASSYDSSASYTGELFF

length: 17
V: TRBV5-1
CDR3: CASSLNQGGLSSYEQYF

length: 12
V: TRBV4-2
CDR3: CASSQTAVEQFF

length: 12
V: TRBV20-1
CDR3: CSARVLDYGYTF

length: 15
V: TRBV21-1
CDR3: CASSKELSGYYGYTF

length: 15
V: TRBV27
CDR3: CASSLYPSGTDTQYF

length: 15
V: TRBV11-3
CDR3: CASSRSGENTGELFF

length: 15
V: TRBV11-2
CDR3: CASSPTLSSYNEQFF

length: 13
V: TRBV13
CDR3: CASTSAGYTEAFF

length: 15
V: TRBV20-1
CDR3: CSARATSTIQETQYF

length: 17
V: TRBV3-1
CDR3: CASSHASSGRATDTQYF

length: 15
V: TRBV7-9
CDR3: CASSLGRGEYTEAFF

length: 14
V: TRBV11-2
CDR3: CASSLGRLVETQYF

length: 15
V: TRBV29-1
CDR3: CSVEGRLGQNYGQFF

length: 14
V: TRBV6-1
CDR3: CASRSDQSYNEQFF

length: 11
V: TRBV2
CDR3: CASRTDEKLFF

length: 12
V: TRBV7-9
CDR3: CASSPSRVEQFF

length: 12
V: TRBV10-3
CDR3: CAIGQGPYEQYF

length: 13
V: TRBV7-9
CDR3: CASSFRLRDTQYF

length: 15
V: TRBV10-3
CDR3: CAISQTGGLGQPQHF

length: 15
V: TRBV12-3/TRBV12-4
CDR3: CASSPTGTGNTEAFF

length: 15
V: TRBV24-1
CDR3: CATSDVKDPVKTQYF

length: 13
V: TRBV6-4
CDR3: CASREPQSNEQFF

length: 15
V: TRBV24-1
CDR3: CATSTGTAHTGELFF

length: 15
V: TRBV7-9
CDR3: CASSFSDSTNQPQHF

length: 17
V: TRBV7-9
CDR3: CASSLRTSGTSSYEQYF

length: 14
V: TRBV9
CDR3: CASTTSDSTETQYF

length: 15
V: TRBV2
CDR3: CASSEGTGGNNEQFF